The 19 T cell receptor beta chains below all came from one sample that was sequenced in a study. Sequencing was performed with immunoSEQ multiplex PCR; in TCRdb, only in-frame clones are kept and a portion is missing. The table lists 60,000 to 75,000 clones, 90% to 95% of them singletons. Sequenced sample: PBMCs. The receptors come from a middle-aged man with rheumatoid arthritis.

The rearrangement links TRBV5-1 to TRBJ1-4; D might be TRBD1 (5 bases). V lost 3 bases to trimming and J lost 4 bases, with 16 bases between them. The germline V gene encodes CDR1 SGHRS and CDR2 YFSETQ. The CDR3 has 16 amino acids. The CDR3 coding sequence is TGCGCCAGCAGCTGGGACGGCCAGAGACTTAATGAAAAACTGTTTTTT. This sequence encodes CASSWDGQRLNEKLFF.

In this sample, this clone turned up once. The chain has TRBV24-1 and TRBJ2-7; D unclear. The ends were cut back, 10 bases at V and 4 bases at J, with 13 bases in the middle. CDR3 size: 12 residues. CDR1 is KGHDR, CDR2 SFDVKD, per germline. The CDR3 DNA is TGTGCCACTCAGACATTAAGGTACGAGCAGTACTTC. Protein product: CATQTLRYEQYF.

The rearrangement joins TRBV27 to TRBJ2-7, with TRBD2 identical over 7 bases. With 6 bases clipped from V and 2 bases from J, the junction kept 10 bases outside the gene matches. Germline V CDR1 and CDR2: MNHEY, SMNVEV (reference sequence). The CDR3 runs to 15 residues. The CDR3 reads CASSRSGAGPYEQYF. The CDR3 DNA reads as TGTGCCAGCAGCCGAAGCGGGGCAGGGCCCTACGAGCAGTACTTC.

The V and J genes are TRBV7-3 and TRBJ2-1; 11 nucleotides line up with TRBD2. Per the germline V gene, CDR1 is SGHTA and CDR2 is FQGTGA. The CDR3 runs to 16 residues. V dropped 5 bases and J dropped 4; count of bases not matched to a gene: 7. CDR3 coding DNA: TGTGCCAGCAGCCCCAGGGCTAGCGGGGGGTACAATGAGCAGTTCTTC. Encoded protein: CASSPRASGGYNEQFF.

The V gene is TRBV27, the J gene TRBJ2-7, with TRBD2 matching 14 bases. The CDR3 runs to 18 residues. CDR1 is MNHEY and CDR2 is SMNVEV in the germline V gene (reference sequence). With 4 bases clipped from V and 1 base from J, the junction kept 9 bases outside the gene matches. In DNA, the CDR3 is TGTGCCAGCAGTTCCCGACTAGCGGGAGGGCCGGAGTCCTACGAGCAGTACTTC. This gives the protein CASSSRLAGGPESYEQYF.

The gene calls are TRBV28 and TRBJ1-1; D is possibly TRBD1 (5 bases). Germline V CDR1 and CDR2: MDHEN, SYDVKM. This CDR3 has 12 amino acids. Trimming stripped 6 bases from V and 4 bases from J, with 9 bases between. In DNA, the CDR3 is TGTGCCAGCAGGGAGGGGCGCACTGAAGCTTTCTTT. Translating gives CASREGRTEAFF.

This chain uses TRBV5-1 with TRBJ1-4; D gene uncertain. Germline CDR1 reads SGHRS; CDR2 reads YFSETQ. The CDR3 totals 14 residues. Trimming took off 4 bases at V and 0 bases at J, with 7 bases between the two ends. CDR3 region: CASSRTATNEKLFF. The CDR3 coding sequence is TGCGCCAGCAGCCGGACTGCAACTAATGAAAAACTGTTTTTT.

This sequence joins TRBV2 and TRBJ1-2, with D perhaps matching TRBD1 (5 bases). Germline V gene data show CDR1 as SNHLY and CDR2 as FYNNEI. The CDR3 consists of 14 residues. V was shortened by 0 bases and J by 5 bases, with 10 bases between the two germline ends. CDR3 loop: CASSEARVGYGYTF. The CDR3 DNA is TGTGCCAGCAGTGAAGCCAGGGTTGGTTATGGCTACACCTTC.

The chain combines TRBV7-2 with TRBJ2-1; the D gene could be TRBD1 or TRBD2 (6 bases each). The V gene lost 2 bases and the J gene lost 4 bases, with 15 bases spanning the gap. The CDR3 loop spans 16 amino acids. Per germline, CDR1 SGHTA and CDR2 FQGNSA. CDR3 DNA: TGTGCCAGCAGCTTACGCCGGGGGCGGGGATACAATGAGCAGTTCTTC. The encoded protein is CASSLRRGRGYNEQFF.

The chain couples TRBV19 to TRBJ1-4, with a possible D match to TRBD1 (5 bases). The CDR3 covers 14 residues. Trimming cost V 7 bases and J 4 bases, with 13 bases left between them. Germline CDR1 reads LNHDA; CDR2 reads SQIVND (reference sequence). This CDR3 is CASTQGRVNEKLFF. DNA for the CDR3: TGTGCCAGTACTCAGGGCAGAGTTAATGAAAAACTGTTTTTT. Full variable domain (outside the CDR3, taken from reference TRBV19 and TRBJ1-4): DGGITQSPKYLFRKEGQNVTLSCEQNLNHDAMYWYRQDPGQGLRLIYYSQIVNDFQKGDIAEGYSVSREKKESFPLTVTSAQKNPTAFYLCASTQGRVNEKLFFGSGTQLSVL.

This sequence joins TRBV9 and TRBJ2-3; TRBD2 aligns across 8 bases. The germline gives CDR1 SGDLS, CDR2 YYNGEE. V was clipped by 3 bases and J by 3 bases; unmatched bases: 6. This CDR3 is 15 amino acids long. The CDR3 coding sequence is TGTGCCAGCAGCGAACACCCTAGCGGGACAGATACGCAGTATTTT. It is translated as CASSEHPSGTDTQYF.

The chain uses TRBV19 and TRBJ1-1, with D tentatively TRBD1 (6 bases). The CDR3 has 14 amino acids. The ends were cut back, 3 bases at V and 3 bases at J, with 11 bases in the middle. CDR1 and CDR2 (germline): LNHDA, SQIVND (reference sequence). The CDR3 loop reads CASSIFRGDTEAFF. The CDR3 DNA follows: TGTGCCAGTAGTATTTTCAGGGGCGACACTGAAGCTTTCTTT.

The V call is TRBV4-2, the J call TRBJ1-5, with 7 nucleotides matching TRBD1. V gave up 0 bases and J gave up 6 bases; unmatched junction bases: 8. CDR1 and CDR2 from the germline V gene are LGHNA and YNFKEQ. CDR3 length: 16 amino acids. This CDR3 is CASSQDHTGVGQPQHF. The CDR3 region has the DNA TGTGCCAGCAGCCAAGATCATACAGGGGTGGGTCAGCCCCAGCATTTT.

This rearrangement joins TRBV19 to TRBJ2-2; TRBD2 is a possible D gene (5 bases). The CDR3 runs to 15 residues. In germline, CDR1 is LNHDA, CDR2 SQIVND (reference sequence). V shed 7 bases and J shed 4 bases, with 16 bases lying between them. The CDR3 nucleotides are TGTGCCAGTATTAAAGAGGGCCCGAGCACCGGGGAGCTGTTTTTT. It yields the protein CASIKEGPSTGELFF.

The CDR3 sequence is CAISDSGTSGGETQYF. The CDR3, as DNA: TGTGCCATCAGTGATTCCGGGACTAGCGGGGGGGAGACCCAGTACTTC. The rearrangement joins TRBV10-3 to TRBJ2-5; 15 bases align to TRBD2. The length of the CDR3 is 16 residues. Trimming cost V 3 bases and J 5 bases; bases outside gene matches: 4. Germline CDR1 ENHRY, CDR2 SYGVKD.

The chain carries TRBV7-3 and TRBJ1-5; TRBD1 is a possible D gene (5 bases). The V and J ends lost 6 bases and 6 bases respectively, with 18 bases between them. The CDR3 covers 15 residues. Per the germline V gene, CDR1 is SGHTA and CDR2 is FQGTGA. The CDR3 DNA reads as TGTGCCAGCAGTATGGGCAGGGTGGGCGGTCAGCCCCAGCATTTT. Translated, it gives CASSMGRVGGQPQHF. The whole variable domain, remainder taken from reference TRBV7-3 and TRBJ1-5, is GAGVSQTPSNKVTEKGKYVELRCDPISGHTALYWYRQSLGQGPEFLIYFQGTGAADDSGLPNDRFFAVRPEGSVSTLKIQRTERGDSAVYLCASSMGRVGGQPQHFGDGTRLSIL.

The rearrangement links TRBV10-3 to TRBJ1-6; 7 positions agree with TRBD1. This CDR3 is 12 amino acids long. Germline V CDR1 and CDR2: ENHRY, SYGVKD. The J segment lost 7 bases and the V segment lost 9 bases, leaving 3 bases of the junction unmatched. The CDR3 sequence is CAMGQTNSPLHF. CDR3 coding DNA: TGTGCCATGGGACAGACCAATTCACCCCTCCACTTT.

V gene TRBV3-1 (or the pseudogene TRBV3-2) combines with J gene TRBJ2-7; D is undetermined. There are 14 residues in the CDR3. Germline lookup yields CDR1 LGHDT and CDR2 YNNKEL (reference sequence). With 4 bases removed from V and 3 bases from J, the gap between germline ends came to 13 bases. The CDR3 region is CASSPRVMSYEQYF. The CDR3 DNA sequence: TGTGCCAGCAGCCCTCGAGTGATGAGCTACGAGCAGTACTTC.

This rearrangement joins TRBV27 to TRBJ2-5; tentative D call: TRBD2 (5 bases). The CDR3 runs 13 residues. V lost 5 bases to trimming and J lost 5 bases, with 12 bases between them. Looked up from germline, CDR1 is MNHEY and CDR2 is SMNVEV (reference sequence). CDR3 DNA sequence: TGTGCCAGCAGTCTCGGGCGGAGGGAGACCCAGTACTTC. Translated, it gives CASSLGRRETQYF.